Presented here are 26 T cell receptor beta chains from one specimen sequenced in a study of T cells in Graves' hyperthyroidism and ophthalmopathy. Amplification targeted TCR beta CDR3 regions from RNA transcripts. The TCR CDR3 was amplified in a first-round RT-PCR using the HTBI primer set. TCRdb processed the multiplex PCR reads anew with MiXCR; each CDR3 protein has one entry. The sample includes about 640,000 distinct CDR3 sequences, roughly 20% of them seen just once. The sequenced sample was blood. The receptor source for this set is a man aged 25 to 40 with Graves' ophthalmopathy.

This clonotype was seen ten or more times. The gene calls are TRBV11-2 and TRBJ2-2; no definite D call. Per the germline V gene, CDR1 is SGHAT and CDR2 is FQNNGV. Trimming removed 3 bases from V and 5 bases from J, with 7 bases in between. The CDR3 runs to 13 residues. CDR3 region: CASSFWDTGELFF. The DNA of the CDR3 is TGTGCCAGCAGCTTCTGGGATACCGGGGAGCTGTTTTTT.

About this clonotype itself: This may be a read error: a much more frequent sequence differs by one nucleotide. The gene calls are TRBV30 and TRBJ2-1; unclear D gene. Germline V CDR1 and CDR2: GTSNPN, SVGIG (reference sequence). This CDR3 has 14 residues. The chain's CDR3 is CAWSALPLYNEQSF. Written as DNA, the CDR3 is TGTGCCTGGAGTGCTCTGCCCCTCTACAATGAGCAGTCCTTC.

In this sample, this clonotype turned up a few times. Written as DNA, the CDR3 is TGCAGTGCTCCCGGGACTAGAGACTACGAGCAGTACTTC. Its protein product is CSAPGTRDYEQYF. The chain couples TRBV20-1 to TRBJ2-7; 8 bases are a match to TRBD2. The V gene end was trimmed by 5 bases and the J gene end by 3 bases; junction bases not matched to a gene: 6. The CDR3 runs to 13 residues. CDR1 and CDR2 from the germline V gene are DFQATT and SNEGSKA (reference sequence).

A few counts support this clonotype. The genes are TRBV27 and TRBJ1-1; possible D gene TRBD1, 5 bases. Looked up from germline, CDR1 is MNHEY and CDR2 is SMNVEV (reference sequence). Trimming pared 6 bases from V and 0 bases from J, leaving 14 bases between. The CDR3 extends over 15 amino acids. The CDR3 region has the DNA TGTGCCAGCAGGTTCGGGACGGCACTGAACACTGAAGCTTTCTTT. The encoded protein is CASRFGTALNTEAFF.

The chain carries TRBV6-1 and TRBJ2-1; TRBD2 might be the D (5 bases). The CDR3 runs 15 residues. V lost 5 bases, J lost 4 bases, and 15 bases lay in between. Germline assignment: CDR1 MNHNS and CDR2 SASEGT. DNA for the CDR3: TGTGCCAGCAGTCTTCTAGCAGAAGAATACAATGAGCAGTTCTTC. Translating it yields CASSLLAEEYNEQFF.

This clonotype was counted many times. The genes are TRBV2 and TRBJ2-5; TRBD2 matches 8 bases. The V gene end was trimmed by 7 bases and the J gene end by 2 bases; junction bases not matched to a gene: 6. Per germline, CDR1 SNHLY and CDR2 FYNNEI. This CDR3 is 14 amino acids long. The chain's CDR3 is CASKSGGVQETQYF. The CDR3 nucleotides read TGTGCCAGCAAGTCGGGAGGGGTTCAAGAGACCCAGTACTTC.

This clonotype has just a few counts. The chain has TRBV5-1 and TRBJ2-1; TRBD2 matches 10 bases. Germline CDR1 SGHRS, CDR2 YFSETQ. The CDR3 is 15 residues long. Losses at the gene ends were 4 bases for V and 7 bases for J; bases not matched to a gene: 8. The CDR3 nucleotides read TGCGCCAGCAGCCGAGCGGGAGGGCGGAGTAATGAGCAGTTCTTC. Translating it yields CASSRAGGRSNEQFF.

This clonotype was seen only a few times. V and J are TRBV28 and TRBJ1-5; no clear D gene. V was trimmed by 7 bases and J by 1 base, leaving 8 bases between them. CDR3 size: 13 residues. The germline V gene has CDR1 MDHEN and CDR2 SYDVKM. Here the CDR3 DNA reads TGTGCCAGCATCCTTACAAGCAATCAGCCCCAGCATTTT. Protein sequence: CASILTSNQPQHF.

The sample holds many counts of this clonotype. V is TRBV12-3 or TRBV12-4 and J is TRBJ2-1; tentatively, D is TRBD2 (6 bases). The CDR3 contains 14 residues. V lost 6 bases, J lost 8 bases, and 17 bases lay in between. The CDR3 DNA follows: TGTGCCAGCAGCCTCCGGGACTTAATGTATGAGCAGTTCTTC. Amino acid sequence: CASSLRDLMYEQFF.

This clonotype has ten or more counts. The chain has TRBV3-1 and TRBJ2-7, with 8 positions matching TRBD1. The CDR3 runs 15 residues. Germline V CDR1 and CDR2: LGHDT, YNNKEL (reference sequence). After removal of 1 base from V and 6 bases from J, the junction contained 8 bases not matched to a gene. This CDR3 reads CASSQVGQGRGEQYF. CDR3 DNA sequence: TGTGCCAGCAGCCAAGTTGGACAGGGAAGAGGCGAGCAGTACTTC.

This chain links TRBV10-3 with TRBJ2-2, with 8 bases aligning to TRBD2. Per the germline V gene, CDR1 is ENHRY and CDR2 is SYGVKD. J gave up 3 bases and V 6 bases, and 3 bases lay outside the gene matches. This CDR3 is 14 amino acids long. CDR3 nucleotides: TGTGCCATCAGGCCGGGACTAGACACCGGGGAGCTGTTTTTT. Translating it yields CAIRPGLDTGELFF.

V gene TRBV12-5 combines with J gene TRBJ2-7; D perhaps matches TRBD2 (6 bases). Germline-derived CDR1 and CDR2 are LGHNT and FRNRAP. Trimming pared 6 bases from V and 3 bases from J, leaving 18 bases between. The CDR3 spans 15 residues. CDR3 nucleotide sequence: TGTGCTAGTGGCTCCGGACTGGCGGGATTCTACGAGCAGTACTTC. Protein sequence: CASGSGLAGFYEQYF.

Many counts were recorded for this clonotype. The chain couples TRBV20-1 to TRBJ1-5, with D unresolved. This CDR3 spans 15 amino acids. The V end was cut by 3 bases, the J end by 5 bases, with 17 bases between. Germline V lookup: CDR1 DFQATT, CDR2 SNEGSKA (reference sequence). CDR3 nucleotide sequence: TGCAGTGCTAGTAACCAGGCTCGAACCGATCAGCCCCAGCATTTT. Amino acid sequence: CSASNQARTDQPQHF.

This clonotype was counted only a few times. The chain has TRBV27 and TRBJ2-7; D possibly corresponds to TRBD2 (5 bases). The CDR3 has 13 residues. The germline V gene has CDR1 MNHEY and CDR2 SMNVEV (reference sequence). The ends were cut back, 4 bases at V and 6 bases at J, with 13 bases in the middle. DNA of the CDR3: TGTGCCAGCAGTTCGGACTCACCATCCGAGCAGTACTTC. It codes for CASSSDSPSEQYF.

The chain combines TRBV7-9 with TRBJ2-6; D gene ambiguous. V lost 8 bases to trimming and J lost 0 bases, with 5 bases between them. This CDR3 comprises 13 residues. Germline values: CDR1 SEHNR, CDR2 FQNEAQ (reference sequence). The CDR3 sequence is CASVSSGANVLTF. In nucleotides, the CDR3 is TGTGCCAGCGTAAGCTCTGGGGCCAACGTCCTGACTTTC.

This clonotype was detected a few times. The CDR3 region is CASSEVGWTGQETQYF. Written as DNA, the CDR3 is TGTGCCAGCAGTGAAGTGGGTTGGACAGGGCAAGAGACCCAGTACTTC. The rearrangement links TRBV2 to TRBJ2-5, with 8 bases matching TRBD1. Losses at the gene ends were 1 base for V and 2 bases for J; bases not matched to a gene: 6. The CDR3 extends over 16 amino acids. CDR1 SNHLY and CDR2 FYNNEI come from the germline V gene. The variable domain in full, completed from reference TRBV2 and TRBJ2-5, reads EPEVTQTPSHQVTQMGQEVILRCVPISNHLYFYWYRQILGQKVEFLVSFYNNEISEKSEIFDDQFSVERPDGSNFTLKIRSTKLEDSAMYFCASSEVGWTGQETQYFGPGTRLLVL.

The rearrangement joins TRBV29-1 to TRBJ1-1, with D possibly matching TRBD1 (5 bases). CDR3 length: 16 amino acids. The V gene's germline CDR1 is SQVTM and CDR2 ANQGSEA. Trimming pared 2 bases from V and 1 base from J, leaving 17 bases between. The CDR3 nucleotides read TGCAGCGTTGAATTATTCACATCGGGGGGGAACACTGAAGCTTTCTTT. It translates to CSVELFTSGGNTEAFF.

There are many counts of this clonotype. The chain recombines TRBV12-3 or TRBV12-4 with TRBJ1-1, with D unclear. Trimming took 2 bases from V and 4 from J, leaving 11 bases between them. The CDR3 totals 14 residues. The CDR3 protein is CASSLLAGPTEAFF. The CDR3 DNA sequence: TGTGCCAGCAGTTTATTGGCAGGTCCCACTGAAGCTTTCTTT.

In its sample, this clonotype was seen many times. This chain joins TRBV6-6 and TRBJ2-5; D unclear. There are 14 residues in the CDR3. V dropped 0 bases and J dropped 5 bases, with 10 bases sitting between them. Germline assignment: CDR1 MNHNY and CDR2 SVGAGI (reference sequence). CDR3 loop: CASSYSLRKETQYF. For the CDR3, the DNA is TGTGCCAGCAGTTACTCGCTCAGGAAGGAGACCCAGTACTTC.

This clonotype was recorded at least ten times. CDR3 DNA sequence: TGCAGTGCTAGGCGGCAGCAGAACACTGAAGCTTTCTTT. As protein: CSARRQQNTEAFF. This chain connects TRBV20-1 to TRBJ1-1, with D hard to call. V lost 3 bases and J lost 1, with 9 bases in between. The germline CDR1 and CDR2 sequences are DFQATT and SNEGSKA (reference sequence). The CDR3 covers 13 residues.

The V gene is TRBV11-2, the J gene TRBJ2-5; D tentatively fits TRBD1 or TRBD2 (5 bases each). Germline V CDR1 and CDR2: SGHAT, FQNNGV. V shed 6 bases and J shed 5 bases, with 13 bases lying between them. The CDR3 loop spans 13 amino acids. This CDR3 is CASRGVPWETQYF. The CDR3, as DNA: TGTGCCAGCAGGGGGGTCCCGTGGGAGACCCAGTACTTC.

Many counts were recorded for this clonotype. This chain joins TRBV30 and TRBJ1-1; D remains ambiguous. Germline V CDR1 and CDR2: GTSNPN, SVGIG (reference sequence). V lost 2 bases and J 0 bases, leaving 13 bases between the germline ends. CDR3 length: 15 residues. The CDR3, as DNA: TGTGCCTGGAGTACCCAGTGGAGGGTGAACACTGAAGCTTTCTTT. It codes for CAWSTQWRVNTEAFF.

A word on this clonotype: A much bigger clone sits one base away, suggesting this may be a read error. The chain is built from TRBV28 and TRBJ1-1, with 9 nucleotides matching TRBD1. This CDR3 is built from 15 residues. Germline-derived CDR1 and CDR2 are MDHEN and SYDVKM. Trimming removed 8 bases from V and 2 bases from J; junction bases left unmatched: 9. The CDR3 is CASLVRDRANTEAFF. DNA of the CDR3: TGTGCCAGCCTCGTCCGGGACAGGGCCAACACTGAAGCTTTCTTT. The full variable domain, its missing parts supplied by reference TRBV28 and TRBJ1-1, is DVKVTQSSRYLVKRTGEKVFLECVQDMDHENMFWYRQDPGLGLRLIYFSYDVKMKEKGDIPEGYSVSREKKERFSLILESASTNQTSMYLCASLVRDRANTEAFFGQGTRLTVV.

The CDR3 DNA reads TGCAGCGATGGGACAGAAAAAACCTACGAGCAGTACTTC. Translated, it gives CSDGTEKTYEQYF. V usage is TRBV29-1 and J usage is TRBJ2-7, with 7 positions matching TRBD1. Trimming removed 7 bases from V and 2 bases from J; junction bases left unmatched: 8. This CDR3 has 13 residues. Germline V gives CDR1 SQVTM, CDR2 ANQGSEA.

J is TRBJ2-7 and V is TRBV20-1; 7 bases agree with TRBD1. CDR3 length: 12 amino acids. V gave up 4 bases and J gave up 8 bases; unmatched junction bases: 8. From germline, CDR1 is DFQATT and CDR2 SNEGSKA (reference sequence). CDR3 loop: CSATGQTLQQYF. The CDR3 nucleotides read TGCAGTGCTACGGGACAGACCCTGCAGCAGTACTTC.

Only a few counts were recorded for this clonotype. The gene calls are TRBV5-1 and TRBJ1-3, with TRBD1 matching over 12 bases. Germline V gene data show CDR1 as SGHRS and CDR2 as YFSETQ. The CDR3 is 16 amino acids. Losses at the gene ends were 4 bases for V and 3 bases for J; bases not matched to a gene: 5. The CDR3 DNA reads TGCGCCAGCAGCGATGGGACAGGGGGCGGTGGAAACACCATATATTTT. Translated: CASSDGTGGGGNTIYF.